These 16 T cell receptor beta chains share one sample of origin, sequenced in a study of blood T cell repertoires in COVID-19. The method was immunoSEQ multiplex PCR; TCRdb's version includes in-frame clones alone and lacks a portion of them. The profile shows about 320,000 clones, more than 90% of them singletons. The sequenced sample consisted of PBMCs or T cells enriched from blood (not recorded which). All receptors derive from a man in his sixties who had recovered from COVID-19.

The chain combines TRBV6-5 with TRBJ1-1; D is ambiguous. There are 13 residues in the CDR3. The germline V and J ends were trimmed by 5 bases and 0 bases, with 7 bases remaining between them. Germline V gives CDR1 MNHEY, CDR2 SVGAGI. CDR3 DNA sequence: TGTGCCAGCAGTCCCCGTATGAACACTGAAGCTTTCTTT. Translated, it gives CASSPRMNTEAFF.

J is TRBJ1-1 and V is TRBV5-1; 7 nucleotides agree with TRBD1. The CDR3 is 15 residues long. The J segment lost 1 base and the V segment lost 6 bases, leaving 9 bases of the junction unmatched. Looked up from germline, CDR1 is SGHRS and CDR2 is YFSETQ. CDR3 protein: CASTWDSIRNTEAFF. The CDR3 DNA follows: TGCGCCAGCACTTGGGACAGTATAAGGAACACTGAAGCTTTCTTT.

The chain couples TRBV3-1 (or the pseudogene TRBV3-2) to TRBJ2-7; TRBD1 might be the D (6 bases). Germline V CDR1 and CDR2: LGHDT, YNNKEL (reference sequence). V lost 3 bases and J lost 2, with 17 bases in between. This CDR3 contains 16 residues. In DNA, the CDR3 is TGTGCCAGCAGCCAGGGCCGACGGGACACCACCTACGAGCAGTACTTC. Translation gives CASSQGRRDTTYEQYF.

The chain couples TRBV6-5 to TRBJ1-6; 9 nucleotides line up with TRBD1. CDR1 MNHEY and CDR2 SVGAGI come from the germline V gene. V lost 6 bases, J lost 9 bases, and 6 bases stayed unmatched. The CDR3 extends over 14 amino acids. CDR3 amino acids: CASRGQGSSSPLHF. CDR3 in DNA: TGTGCCAGCAGGGGACAGGGATCCAGTTCACCCCTCCACTTT.

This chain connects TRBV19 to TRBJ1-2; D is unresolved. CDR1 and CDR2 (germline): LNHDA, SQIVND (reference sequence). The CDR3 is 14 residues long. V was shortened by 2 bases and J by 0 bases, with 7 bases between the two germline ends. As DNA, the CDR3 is TGTGCCAGTAGTATAACAGTTGCTAACTATGGCTACACCTTC. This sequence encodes CASSITVANYGYTF.

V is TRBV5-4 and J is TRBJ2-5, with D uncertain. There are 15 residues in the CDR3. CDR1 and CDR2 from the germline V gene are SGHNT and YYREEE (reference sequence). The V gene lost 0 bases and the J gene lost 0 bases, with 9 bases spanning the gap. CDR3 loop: CASSLDATNQETQYF. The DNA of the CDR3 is TGTGCCAGCAGCTTGGATGCCACTAACCAAGAGACCCAGTACTTC.

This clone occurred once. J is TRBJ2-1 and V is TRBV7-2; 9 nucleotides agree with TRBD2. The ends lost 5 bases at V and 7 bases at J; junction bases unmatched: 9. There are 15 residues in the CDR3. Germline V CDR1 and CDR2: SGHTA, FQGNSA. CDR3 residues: CASSPTSGIRNEQFF. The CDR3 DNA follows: TGTGCCAGCAGCCCGACTAGCGGCATTAGAAATGAGCAGTTCTTC.

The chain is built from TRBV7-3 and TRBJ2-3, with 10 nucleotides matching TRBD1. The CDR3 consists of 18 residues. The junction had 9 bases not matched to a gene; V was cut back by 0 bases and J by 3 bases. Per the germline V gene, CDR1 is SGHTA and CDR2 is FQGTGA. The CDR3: CASSLTGVGTGVTDTQYF. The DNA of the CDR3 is TGTGCCAGCAGCTTAACCGGTGTCGGGACAGGGGTTACAGATACGCAGTATTTT.

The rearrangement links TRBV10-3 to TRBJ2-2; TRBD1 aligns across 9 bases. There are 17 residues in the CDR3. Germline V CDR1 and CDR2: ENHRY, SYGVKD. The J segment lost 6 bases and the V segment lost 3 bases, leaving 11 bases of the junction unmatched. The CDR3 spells CAISDPPGTGTAGELFF. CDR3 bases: TGTGCCATCAGTGATCCGCCCGGGACAGGGACGGCCGGGGAGCTGTTTTTT.

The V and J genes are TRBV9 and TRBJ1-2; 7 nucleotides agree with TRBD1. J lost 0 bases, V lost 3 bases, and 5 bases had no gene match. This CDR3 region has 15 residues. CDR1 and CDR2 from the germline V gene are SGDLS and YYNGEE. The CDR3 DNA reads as TGTGCCAGCAGCGACCGACAGGGAGCTAACTATGGCTACACCTTC. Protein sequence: CASSDRQGANYGYTF. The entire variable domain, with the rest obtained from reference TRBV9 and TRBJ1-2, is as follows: DSGVTQTPKHLITATGQRVTLRCSPRSGDLSVYWYQQSLDQGLQFLIQYYNGEERAKGNILERFSAQQFPDLHSELNLSSLELGDSALYFCASSDRQGANYGYTFGSGTRLTVV.

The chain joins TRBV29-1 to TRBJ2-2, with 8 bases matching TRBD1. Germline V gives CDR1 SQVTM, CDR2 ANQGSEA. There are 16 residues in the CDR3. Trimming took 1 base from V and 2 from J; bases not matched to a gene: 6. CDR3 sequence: CSVEGNRGVNTGELFF. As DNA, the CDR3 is TGCAGCGTTGAAGGGAACAGGGGGGTAAACACCGGGGAGCTGTTTTTT.

For the CDR3, the DNA is TGCGCCAGCAGCCAAGATCTCTTACAGTATAATTCACCCCTCCACTTT. It yields the protein CASSQDLLQYNSPLHF. This chain joins TRBV4-3 and TRBJ1-6; D gene unclear. Per germline, CDR1 LGHNA and CDR2 YSLEER. With 0 bases removed from V and 4 bases from J, the gap between germline ends came to 10 bases. The CDR3 spans 16 residues.

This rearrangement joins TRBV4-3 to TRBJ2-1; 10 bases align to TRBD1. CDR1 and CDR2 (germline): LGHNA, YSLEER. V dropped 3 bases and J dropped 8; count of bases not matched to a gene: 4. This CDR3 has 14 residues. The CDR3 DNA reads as TGCGCCAGCAGCCAGGAGACAGGGGGCTATGAGCAGTTCTTC. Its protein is CASSQETGGYEQFF.

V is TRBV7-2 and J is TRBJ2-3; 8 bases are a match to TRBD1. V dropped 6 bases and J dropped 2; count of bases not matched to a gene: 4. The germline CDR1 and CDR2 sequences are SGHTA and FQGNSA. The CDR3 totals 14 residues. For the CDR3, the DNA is TGTGCCAGCAGGAACAGGGGGTACACAGATACGCAGTATTTT. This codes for CASRNRGYTDTQYF.

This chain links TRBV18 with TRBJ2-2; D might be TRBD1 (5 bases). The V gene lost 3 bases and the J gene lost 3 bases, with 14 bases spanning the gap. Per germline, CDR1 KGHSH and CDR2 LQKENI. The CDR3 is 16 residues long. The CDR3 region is CASSPQYLGDTGELFF. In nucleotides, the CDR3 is TGTGCCAGCTCACCCCAGTATTTAGGGGACACCGGGGAGCTGTTTTTT.

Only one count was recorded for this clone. The CDR3 reads CASSSQGYEQFF. The CDR3 DNA sequence: TGTGCCAGCAGCTCACAGGGCTATGAGCAGTTCTTC. The chain combines TRBV7-9 with TRBJ2-1, with a tentative D call TRBD1 (6 bases). The germline gives CDR1 SEHNR, CDR2 FQNEAQ (reference sequence). V was trimmed by 4 bases and J by 8 bases, leaving 9 bases between them. The length of the CDR3 is 12 residues.